This T cell receptor (beta chain) was profiled in a study of Graves' ophthalmopathy and Graves' hyperthyroidism. On the study more broadly: Ahead of any treatment, peripheral blood was obtained at the initial diagnosis.

This clonotype was detected ten times or more. Its target is unknown. CDR3 length equals 17 residues. Germline V gene lookup returns CDR1 MNHNS and CDR2 SASEGT. Trimming removed 2 bases at V and 2 bases at J, with 19 bases between. The TCR beta CDR3 regions underwent amplification from RNA transcripts. Following a first-round RT-PCR that used HTBI primers, a second-round multiplex PCR was carried out. Via MiXCR, TCRdb re-called the multiplex PCR reads, giving one row per CDR3 protein. Of 350,000 to 400,000 distinct CDR3 sequences detected, roughly 15% appear once; the ten largest clones hold around 6.6%. Among the hyperthyroidism patients, all were newly diagnosed, aged 18 to 65, with under 2 months' duration. The evidence that diagnosis relied on was clinical symptoms, serum thyroxine, TRAb, thyroid ultrasound and orbital computed tomography. The study's findings and limits: The blood repertoire also included most expanded thyroid clonotypes above 0.001 frequency.

The material sequenced was peripheral blood. This TCR came from a woman younger than 30 with stable Graves' hyperthyroidism. The V and J genes are TRBV6-1 and TRBJ2-7, with D tentatively TRBD1 (6 bases). The CDR3 DNA reads as TGTGCCAGCAGTGAACTCCCCAAAGGGGGTTACCCCTACGAGCAGTACTTC. It codes for CASSELPKGGYPYEQYF.